These 19 T cell receptor beta chains were all obtained from the same sample, sequenced in a study of T-cell memory formation after mild COVID-19. TCRdb itself ran the 5' RACE reads through MiXCR, one entry per CDR3 protein. The repertoire has over 500,000 distinct CDR3 sequences, 15% to 20% of them found once; the top ten carry 8.1%. Sequenced input: PBMCs or a T cell subset sorted from them (not recorded which). The receptors here all came from an adult woman who had mild COVID-19 (a few samples of this study predate the infection). Cell type and time point are not known.

This clonotype was seen a few times. The J gene is TRBJ2-7, the V gene TRBV10-3, with D tentatively TRBD2 (6 bases). CDR1 and CDR2 (germline): ENHRY, SYGVKD. CDR3 length equals 17 residues. Trimming left V 2 bases short and J 3 bases short, with 20 bases between. CDR3 region: CAISEGMSGDPLYEQYF. The CDR3 DNA sequence: TGTGCCATCAGTGAGGGGATGTCGGGGGACCCACTCTACGAGCAGTACTTC.

This clonotype was found a few times. The chain recombines TRBV7-2 with TRBJ2-1; 11 nucleotides align to TRBD2. The V gene's germline CDR1 is SGHTA and CDR2 FQGNSA. Trimming at V came to 2 bases and at J to 2 bases, leaving 2 bases not matched to a gene. This CDR3 comprises 16 residues. The CDR3 bases are TGTGCCAGCAGCTTACTAGCGGGAGGTGCCTACAATGAGCAGTTCTTC. Translation: CASSLLAGGAYNEQFF.

The table lists this clonotype with a few counts. The V gene is TRBV5-1, the J gene TRBJ2-7, with D possibly matching TRBD2 (5 bases). The V gene's germline CDR1 is SGHRS and CDR2 YFSETQ. This CDR3 comprises 15 residues. V lost 1 base and J lost 2, with 13 bases in between. The CDR3 sequence is CASSLTASGTYEQYF. CDR3 DNA sequence: TGCGCCAGCAGCTTGACGGCCTCGGGGACCTACGAGCAGTACTTC.

The chain has TRBV7-2 and TRBJ2-3; 10 bases are shared with TRBD1. J gave up 3 bases and V 5 bases, and 8 bases lay outside the gene matches. The CDR3 is made up of 16 amino acids. The germline gives CDR1 SGHTA, CDR2 FQGNSA. The CDR3 DNA sequence: TGTGCCAGCAGCACCCGGACAGGGGGTAGGACAGATACGCAGTATTTT. Its translation: CASSTRTGGRTDTQYF. The full variable domain, in which reference TRBV7-2 and TRBJ2-3 provide the parts outside the CDR3, is GAGVSQSPSNKVTEKGKDVELRCDPISGHTALYWYRQSLGQGLEFLIYFQGNSAPDKSGLPSDRFSAERTGGSVSTLTIQRTQQEDSAVYLCASSTRTGGRTDTQYFGPGTRLTVL.

The genes are TRBV20-1 and TRBJ1-5, with D possibly TRBD1 on 6 matching bases. Germline values: CDR1 DFQATT, CDR2 SNEGSKA (reference sequence). The V and J ends lost 5 bases and 0 bases respectively, with 14 bases between them. This CDR3 spans 15 amino acids. The CDR3 protein is CSAGGGGTSNQPQHF. The DNA for the CDR3 is TGCAGTGCTGGGGGAGGGGGAACTAGCAATCAGCCCCAGCATTTT.

This chain joins TRBV6-1 and TRBJ2-1, with D perhaps being TRBD1 or TRBD2 (5 bases each). CDR1 and CDR2 from the germline V gene are MNHNS and SASEGT. CDR3 size: 17 residues. Trimming stripped 4 bases from V and 0 bases from J, with 16 bases between. The CDR3 DNA follows: TGTGCCAGCAGTGGAGGGGCCTATCCTAGCTCCTACAATGAGCAGTTCTTC. As protein: CASSGGAYPSSYNEQFF.

The V call is TRBV24-1, the J call TRBJ1-2; perhaps TRBD1 as D (5 bases). Per the germline V gene, CDR1 is KGHDR and CDR2 is SFDVKD. The ends were cut back, 5 bases at V and 3 bases at J, with 12 bases in the middle. There are 14 residues in the CDR3. The CDR3 nucleotides are TGTGCCACCAGTGGTAAAGGGGAGGACTATGGCTACACCTTC. This codes for CATSGKGEDYGYTF.

The chain carries TRBV28 and TRBJ2-5, with 10 bases that match TRBD2. This CDR3 has 15 residues. J was trimmed by 3 bases and V by 5 bases; bases with no gene match: 6. Germline-derived CDR1 and CDR2 are MDHEN and SYDVKM. CDR3 coding DNA: TGTGCCAGCAGTAATACCGGGACTAGCGAAGAGACCCAGTACTTC. Translating gives CASSNTGTSEETQYF.

The CDR3 region is CASWTSGNSYEQYF. The CDR3 region has the DNA TGTGCCAGCTGGACTAGCGGGAACTCCTACGAGCAGTACTTC. The chain links TRBV10-3 to TRBJ2-7, with 12 bases lining up with TRBD2. Germline V lookup: CDR1 ENHRY, CDR2 SYGVKD. With V trimmed by 10 bases and J by 0 bases, 4 bases remained unmatched. CDR3 length equals 14 residues.

The chain recombines TRBV18 with TRBJ2-3; D ambiguous. The CDR3 loop spans 14 amino acids. CDR1 and CDR2 (germline): KGHSH, LQKENI. Trimming cost V 0 bases and J 5 bases, with 9 bases left between them. The CDR3, as DNA: TGTGCCAGCTCACCACCTAGGGCCCGAGATACGCAGTATTTT. Translation: CASSPPRARDTQYF.

In this sample, this clonotype turned up a few times. The chain uses TRBV7-2 and TRBJ1-1; tentatively, D is TRBD1 (5 bases). Trimming removed 3 bases at V and 9 bases at J, with 11 bases between. This CDR3 contains 12 residues. Germline loops: CDR1 SGHTA, CDR2 FQGNSA. The CDR3 reads CASSLQGTKAFF. In DNA, the CDR3 is TGTGCCAGCAGCTTGCAGGGTACCAAAGCTTTCTTT. The full variable domain, rest sourced from reference TRBV7-2 and TRBJ1-1, is GAGVSQSPSNKVTEKGKDVELRCDPISGHTALYWYRQSLGQGLEFLIYFQGNSAPDKSGLPSDRFSAERTGGSVSTLTIQRTQQEDSAVYLCASSLQGTKAFFGQGTRLTVV.

The rearrangement links TRBV10-1 to TRBJ2-2; 7 positions match TRBD2. J lost 7 bases, V lost 6 bases, and 11 bases had no gene match. The CDR3 covers 15 residues. The germline gives CDR1 WNHNN, CDR2 SYGVQD (reference sequence). Written as DNA, the CDR3 is TGCGCCAGCAGACTAGCGTCGCCCTTCATCGGGGAGCTGTTTTTT. Residues: CASRLASPFIGELFF.

There are many counts of this clonotype. The DNA for the CDR3 is TGTGCCAGCAGCCGCGGGACAAAGATTTCTTCTAGCACAGATACGCAGTATTTT. Translated: CASSRGTKISSSTDTQYF. This sequence joins TRBV11-2 and TRBJ2-3; D could derive from TRBD1 or TRBD2 (6 bases each). CDR3 length: 18 amino acids. Germline loops: CDR1 SGHAT, CDR2 FQNNGV. Between the trimmed V and J ends, which lost 5 bases and 0 bases, there was a span of 21 bases.

There are a few counts of this clonotype. This chain connects TRBV7-2 to TRBJ2-3, with 14 nucleotides matching TRBD2. The CDR3 totals 16 residues. After removal of 2 bases from V and 6 bases from J, the junction contained 4 bases not matched to a gene. CDR1 SGHTA and CDR2 FQGNSA come from the germline V gene. The CDR3 here is CASSLRGTSGSDTQYF. The CDR3 DNA sequence: TGTGCCAGCAGCTTAAGGGGGACTAGCGGGAGCGATACGCAGTATTTT.

This chain links TRBV2 with TRBJ1-2; maybe TRBD1 (6 bases). The CDR3 has 14 residues. Trimming shortened V by 5 bases and J by 11 bases, and 21 bases separated the two germline ends. Germline lookup yields CDR1 SNHLY and CDR2 FYNNEI. As DNA, the CDR3 is TGTGCCAGCAGTCCTTCCAGTGGGACACTTCTTTACACCTTC. Protein sequence: CASSPSSGTLLYTF.

This clonotype was counted between two and nine times. The chain recombines TRBV12-3 or TRBV12-4 with TRBJ2-1; 7 bases are shared with TRBD2. This CDR3 has 15 residues. J lost 6 bases, V lost 4 bases, and 9 bases had no gene match. The CDR3 coding sequence is TGTGCCAGCAGTTCCGGGGCGGGAGAGGGCAATGAGCAGTTCTTC. Translation: CASSSGAGEGNEQFF.

A few counts support this clonotype. The V call is TRBV5-6, the J call TRBJ2-3; D unresolved. Trimming pared 0 bases from V and 2 bases from J, leaving 13 bases between. This CDR3 comprises 16 residues. From germline, CDR1 is SGHDT and CDR2 YYEEEE. CDR3 region: CASSLGLDTYTDTQYF. DNA of the CDR3: TGTGCCAGCAGCTTGGGCTTAGATACCTACACAGATACGCAGTATTTT.

The gene calls are TRBV7-3 and TRBJ2-1, with 13 bases identical to TRBD2. The CDR3 extends over 17 amino acids. The V segment lost 5 bases and the J segment 3 bases; nucleotides outside the gene matches: 7. Per germline, CDR1 SGHTA and CDR2 FQGTGA. The CDR3 here is CASSVSTSGRFYNEQFF. The CDR3 bases are TGTGCCAGCAGCGTCTCGACTAGCGGGAGGTTCTACAATGAGCAGTTCTTC.

Here the CDR3 DNA reads TGTGCCAGCTCACTGGGGAGGAGCAATCAGCCCCAGCATTTT. Protein product: CASSLGRSNQPQHF. The chain uses TRBV5-6 and TRBJ1-5; D uncertain. The CDR3 sequence is 14 residues long. Germline lookup yields CDR1 SGHDT and CDR2 YYEEEE. The ends were cut back, 7 bases at V and 1 base at J, with 12 bases in the middle.